Below, 14 T cell receptor beta chains from the same sample are listed, as sequenced in a study of T-cell reconstitution after alpha-beta-depleted transplantation in children. TCRbeta library preparation incorporated unique molecular identifiers. Each CDR3 protein gets one entry after TCRdb re-called the PCR reads with MiXCR. The data hold a few hundred thousand distinct CDR3 sequences, with roughly 7.1% observed a single time. This sample comprised PBMCs, obtained before TCRalphabeta/CD19-depleted stem cell transplant. Receptors were obtained from a boy younger than 10 with acute lymphoblastic leukemia, due to receive a stem cell transplant.

At least ten counts were recorded for this clonotype. The chain links TRBV28 to TRBJ1-1, with D possibly being TRBD1 (6 bases). CDR3 length: 13 amino acids. Germline V gene lookup returns CDR1 MDHEN and CDR2 SYDVKM. V gave up 8 bases and J gave up 5 bases, with 15 bases separating them. CDR3 loop: CASVGGGTTEAFF. CDR3 coding DNA: TGTGCCAGCGTCGGGGGCGGAACAACTGAAGCTTTCTTT.

This clonotype was picked up many times. The rearrangement links TRBV21-1 to TRBJ2-1; the table's D gene call, TRBD2, was not cross checked with the DNA. TRBV21-1 is termed a pseudogene. The CDR3 length is 18 residues. CDR3 coding DNA: TGTGCCAGCAGCAAAGCGGCTAGCGGGGGGAAGCTCGACAATGAGCAGTTCTTC. Its protein is CASSKAASGGKLDNEQFF.

This clonotype was counted ten times or more. This chain uses TRBV7-8 with TRBJ2-1; D possibly uses TRBD1 or TRBD2 (5 bases each). Germline loops: CDR1 SGHVS, CDR2 FQNEAQ. Trimming shortened V by 1 base and J by 9 bases, and 10 bases separated the two germline ends. CDR3 length: 13 residues. CDR3 sequence: CASSLVGPSEQFF. CDR3 sequence (DNA): TGTGCCAGCAGCTTAGTGGGACCTAGTGAGCAGTTCTTC.

Ten or more counts support this clonotype. V gene TRBV6-5 combines with J gene TRBJ1-2; D is ambiguous. There are 17 residues in the CDR3. Germline lookup yields CDR1 MNHEY and CDR2 SVGAGI. With 5 bases removed from V and 7 bases from J, the gap between germline ends came to 26 bases. CDR3 sequence: CASSLGEGSKRLTGYTF. In nucleotides, the CDR3 is TGTGCCAGCAGTCTCGGCGAGGGTAGCAAACGTCTTACTGGCTACACCTTC.

This clonotype has at least ten counts. The chain has TRBV9 and TRBJ1-1; D unresolved. The V and J ends lost 0 bases and 8 bases respectively, with 11 bases between them. The CDR3 covers 13 residues. Germline CDR1 is SGDLS and CDR2 is YYNGEE. This CDR3 is CASSVGTRPEAFF. DNA of the CDR3: TGTGCCAGCAGCGTAGGGACCCGGCCGGAAGCTTTCTTT.

The V call is TRBV15, the J call TRBJ1-5; D may be TRBD1 (5 bases). The CDR3 is 15 residues long. V was pared by 0 bases and J by 5 bases, with 11 bases between. CDR1 is LNHNV, CDR2 YYDKDF, per germline (reference sequence). The CDR3 sequence is CATSRDRVRDQPQHF. CDR3 bases: TGTGCCACCAGCAGAGACAGGGTGAGAGATCAGCCCCAGCATTTT.

This clonotype was observed at least ten times. J is TRBJ2-5 and V is TRBV20-1, with D possibly matching TRBD2 (7 bases). The CDR3 length is 14 residues. Per the germline V gene, CDR1 is DFQATT and CDR2 is SNEGSKA (reference sequence). V shed 5 bases and J shed 2 bases, with 15 bases lying between them. CDR3 in DNA: TGCAGTGCTTCTACGGGGGGCCCTCAAGAGACCCAGTACTTC. It is translated as CSASTGGPQETQYF.

This clonotype turned up a few times. The chain has TRBV15 and TRBJ2-7; D might be TRBD1 (5 bases). CDR3 length: 14 amino acids. The germline V gene has CDR1 LNHNV and CDR2 YYDKDF (reference sequence). The V end was cut by 5 bases, the J end by 2 bases, with 13 bases between. In DNA, the CDR3 is TGTGCCACCAGCCCCGGAACAGGCGCCTACGAGCAGTACTTC. Encoded protein: CATSPGTGAYEQYF. Filled out from reference TRBV15 and TRBJ2-7, the complete variable domain reads DAMVIQNPRYQVTQFGKPVTLSCSQTLNHNVMYWYQQKSSQAPKLLFHYYDKDFNNEADTPDNFQSRRPNTSFCFLDIRSPGLGDTAMYLCATSPGTGAYEQYFGPGTRLTVT.

This clonotype was recorded many times. This chain connects TRBV5-1 to TRBJ2-5; TRBD2 is a possible D gene (5 bases). V was clipped by 0 bases and J by 4 bases, with 13 bases between them. CDR1 and CDR2 (germline): SGHRS, YFSETQ. The length of the CDR3 is 15 residues. CDR3 bases: TGCGCCAGCAGCTTGGATAGGGATCGGGGAGAGACCCAGTACTTC. Protein sequence: CASSLDRDRGETQYF.

The rearrangement links TRBV7-2 to TRBJ2-4, with 7 positions matching TRBD2. This CDR3 comprises 15 residues. Germline V gene data show CDR1 as SGHTA and CDR2 as FQGNSA. J gave up 8 bases and V 0 bases, and 7 bases lay outside the gene matches. The CDR3 loop is CASSLARAGRDIQYF. CDR3 coding DNA: TGTGCCAGCAGCTTAGCGCGAGCGGGGAGGGACATTCAGTACTTC.

The table lists this clonotype with many counts. V and J are TRBV12-3 or TRBV12-4 and TRBJ2-1; 9 bases match TRBD1. With V trimmed by 2 bases and J by 7 bases, 6 bases remained unmatched. The CDR3 is made up of 15 amino acids. This CDR3 is CASSLRLQGANEQFF. DNA of the CDR3: TGTGCCAGCAGTTTACGACTACAGGGGGCGAATGAGCAGTTCTTC.

The chain links TRBV20-1 to TRBJ1-4; no definite D call. The CDR3 covers 13 residues. Per the germline V gene, CDR1 is DFQATT and CDR2 is SNEGSKA (reference sequence). Deletions cut 1 base from V and 14 bases from J, with 17 bases between. The CDR3 bases are TGCAGTGCTAGAGCCATAAAATTGAAAAGGCTGTTTTTT. It translates to CSARAIKLKRLFF.

This clonotype was counted many times. This chain connects TRBV29-1 to TRBJ1-2; D is unresolved. The CDR3 is 13 amino acids. Looked up from germline, CDR1 is SQVTM and CDR2 is ANQGSEA. The V end was cut by 3 bases, the J end by 1 base, with 9 bases between. CDR3 nucleotides: TGCAGCGTTGACCTTGGTCATAACTATGGCTACACCTTC. Amino acid sequence: CSVDLGHNYGYTF.

This clonotype was counted only a few times. The rearrangement joins TRBV4-3 to TRBJ2-2; a weak D match, TRBD1 (6 bases). V was cut by 1 base and J by 5 bases, with 11 bases left in between. Looked up from germline, CDR1 is LGHNA and CDR2 is YSLEER. The CDR3 contains 15 residues. CDR3 amino acids: CASSQVLTGTGELFF. In nucleotides, the CDR3 is TGCGCCAGCAGCCAAGTCCTAACAGGGACCGGGGAGCTGTTTTTT.